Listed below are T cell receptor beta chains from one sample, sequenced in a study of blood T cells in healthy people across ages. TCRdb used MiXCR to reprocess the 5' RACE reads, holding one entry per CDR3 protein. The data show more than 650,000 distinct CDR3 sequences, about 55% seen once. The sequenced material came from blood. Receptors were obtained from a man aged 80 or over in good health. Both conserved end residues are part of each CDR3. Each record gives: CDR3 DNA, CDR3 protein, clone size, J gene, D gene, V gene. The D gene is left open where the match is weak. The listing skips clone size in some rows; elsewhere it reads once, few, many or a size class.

TGCGCCAGCAGGAGCGGGACAGCCAAAAACATTCAGTACTTC CASRSGTAKNIQYF - TRBJ2-4 TRBD2 TRBV5-1
TGTGCCGGCAGCCAAGATTTTCGTTCCGCCTTGCACGAGCAGTACTTC CAGSQDFRSALHEQYF once TRBJ2-7 - TRBV3-1
TGTGCCAGCAGCCCCGGGGTCGCAGTAAATCAGCCCCAGCATTTT CASSPGVAVNQPQHF - TRBJ1-5 - TRBV28
TGTGCCAGCTCACCCAGTGTAGGAGCTCCCTACAATGAGCAGTTCTTC CASSPSVGAPYNEQFF - TRBJ2-1 - TRBV18
TGTGCCAGCAGTGAACAGTCACAGGGGACCTACAATGAGCAGTTCTTC CASSEQSQGTYNEQFF few TRBJ2-1 TRBD1 TRBV2
TGTGCCAGCAGTTTATCGGTTCTAGCGGGACCCCGCAATGAGCAGTTCTTC CASSLSVLAGPRNEQFF - TRBJ2-1 TRBD2 TRBV27
TGTGCCAGCAGTCCCGGCTTAGGCCGGGACAGGGGCTATGAGCAGTTCTTC CASSPGLGRDRGYEQFF - TRBJ2-1 TRBD1 TRBV27
TGTGCCAGCAGCTTAGGACTAGCGGCGGTCACCGGGGAGCTGTTTTTT CASSLGLAAVTGELFF - TRBJ2-2 TRBD2 TRBV7-6
TGTGCCAGCAGCCCGGTGGGAAGGAATGAAGCTTTCTTT CASSPVGRNEAFF - TRBJ1-1 - TRBV13
TGTGCCAGCAGCACAATCTGGGGAGGGGGCCAAAATCAGCCCCAGCATTTT CASSTIWGGGQNQPQHF - TRBJ1-5 TRBD1 TRBV27
TGTGCCAGCAGTTACGTTACGCCGGGACAGGGGGGTGGTGAGCAGTACTTC CASSYVTPGQGGGEQYF few TRBJ2-7 TRBD1 TRBV6-5